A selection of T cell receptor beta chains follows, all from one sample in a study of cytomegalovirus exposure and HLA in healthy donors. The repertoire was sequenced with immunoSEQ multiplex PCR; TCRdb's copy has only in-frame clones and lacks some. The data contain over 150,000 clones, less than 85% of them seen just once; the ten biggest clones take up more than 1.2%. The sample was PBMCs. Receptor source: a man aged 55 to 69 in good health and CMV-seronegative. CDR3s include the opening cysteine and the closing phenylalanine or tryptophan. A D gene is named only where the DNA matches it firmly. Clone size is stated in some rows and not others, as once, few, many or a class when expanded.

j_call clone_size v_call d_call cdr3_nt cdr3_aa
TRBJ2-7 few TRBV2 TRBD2 TGTGCCAGCAGGGGGGTGATGGTAGCGGGGACCGAGCAGTACTTC CASRGVMVAGTEQYF
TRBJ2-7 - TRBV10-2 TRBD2 TGCGCCAGCAGTGATCTAGCGGGAGGGCAAACCTACGAGCAGTACTTC CASSDLAGGQTYEQYF
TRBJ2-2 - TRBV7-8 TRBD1 TGTGCCAGCAGCTTAGGCAGAGGGGGCGCCCTTACCGGGGAGCTGTTTTTT CASSLGRGGALTGELFF
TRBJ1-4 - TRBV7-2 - TGTGCCAGCAGCGTCGACAGGCTACTCGCTAATGAAAAACTGTTTTTT CASSVDRLLANEKLFF
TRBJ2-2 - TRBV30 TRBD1 TGTGCCTTGGACAGGGGGAGCACCGGGGAGCTGTTTTTT CALDRGSTGELFF
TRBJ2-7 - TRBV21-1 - TGTGCCAGCAGTCTTAGGACTAGCGGCCCCTACGAGCAGTACTTC CASSLRTSGPYEQYF
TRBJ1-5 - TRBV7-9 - TGTGCCAGCAGCGTCGGCAATCAGCCCCAGCATTTT CASSVGNQPQHF
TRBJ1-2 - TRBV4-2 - TGTGCCAGCAGCCAAGCCGGGGTCAGAGGAAACTATGGCTACACCTTC CASSQAGVRGNYGYTF
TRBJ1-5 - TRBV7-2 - TGTGCCAGCAGCCCGGGGGGCAGGGATCAGCCCCAGCATTTT CASSPGGRDQPQHF
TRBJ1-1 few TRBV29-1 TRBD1 TGCAGCGTTGAAGATTCCGGGACAGGGGGGCTGAACACTGAAGCTTTCTTT CSVEDSGTGGLNTEAFF
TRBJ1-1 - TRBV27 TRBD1 TGTGCCAGCAGTTCCCCAGGGACAGGAGGTACTGAAGCTTTCTTT CASSSPGTGGTEAFF
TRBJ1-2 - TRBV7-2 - TGTGCCAGCAGCTTCAACCTAGGGGGTGGGTATGGCTACACCTTC CASSFNLGGGYGYTF
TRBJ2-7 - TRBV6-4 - TGTGCCAGCAGTGACGAAAGGCTGTTTGGGACTGGAAGCTCCTACGAGCAGTACTTC CASSDERLFGTGSSYEQYF
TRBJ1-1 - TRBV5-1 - TGCGCCAGCAGCTTGGGGGGGAGGGGACCTGCGAACACTGAAGCTTTCTTT CASSLGGRGPANTEAFF
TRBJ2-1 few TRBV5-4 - TGTGCCAGCAGCCCCCAAAAGGACAGTAGCTCCTACAATGAGCAGTTCTTC CASSPQKDSSSYNEQFF
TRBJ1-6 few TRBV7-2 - TGTGCCAGCAGCCCCACCGGTCTCAATTCACCCCTCCACTTT CASSPTGLNSPLHF
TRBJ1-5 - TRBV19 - TGTGCCAGTAGTATTGGGAGGGTTTATAGCAATCAGCCCCAGCATTTT CASSIGRVYSNQPQHF
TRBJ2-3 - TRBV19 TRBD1 TGTGCCAGTAGTATAGATGGGACAGGGCGAACAGATACGCAGTATTTT CASSIDGTGRTDTQYF
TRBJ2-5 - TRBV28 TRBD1 TGTGCCAGCAGTTTGGGTCATAGGACAGGTGGTCAAGAGACCCAGTACTTC CASSLGHRTGGQETQYF
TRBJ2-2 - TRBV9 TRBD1 TGTGCCAGCAGCGTAAATACAGGGGGGAACACCGGGGAGCTGTTTTTT CASSVNTGGNTGELFF
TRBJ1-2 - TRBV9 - TGTGCCAGCAGCGTAGACCCCCTAGACCATGGCTACACCTTC CASSVDPLDHGYTF
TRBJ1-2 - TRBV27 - TGTGCCAGCACCCGGGGGGTGGACTATGGCTACACCTTC CASTRGVDYGYTF
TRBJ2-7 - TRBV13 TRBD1 TGTGCCAGCAGCCCCGGGGACAGGGTGTACGAGCAGTACTTC CASSPGDRVYEQYF
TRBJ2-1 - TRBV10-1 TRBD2 TGCGCCAGCAGTGCTAGCGGGAGTGGTGAGCAGTTCTTC CASSASGSGEQFF
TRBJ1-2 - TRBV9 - TGTGCCAGCAGAGACCGACAGGTTTTTTACTATGGCTACACCTTC CASRDRQVFYYGYTF
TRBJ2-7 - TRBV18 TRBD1 TGTGCCAGCTCCCGGGGGACAGGGTCGGACGAGCAGTACTTC CASSRGTGSDEQYF
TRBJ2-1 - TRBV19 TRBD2 TGTGCCAGTATACGAGCGGGAGCCGGCAATGAGCAGTTCTTC CASIRAGAGNEQFF
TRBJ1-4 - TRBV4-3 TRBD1 TGCGCCAGCAGCCACCATCGCGACCGACAGGGAACTAATGAAAAACTGTTTTTT CASSHHRDRQGTNEKLFF
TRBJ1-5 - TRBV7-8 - TGTGCCAGCAGCCCGAGGTCGGATCAGCCCCAGCATTTT CASSPRSDQPQHF
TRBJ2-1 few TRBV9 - TGTGCCAGCAGCGGAAATGAGCTCCTACGAAATGAGCAGTTCTTC CASSGNELLRNEQFF
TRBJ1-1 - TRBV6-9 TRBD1 TGTGCCAGCGCAGTCTACAGGGGGCGAGAGGAGAACACTGAAGCTTTCTTT CASAVYRGREENTEAFF
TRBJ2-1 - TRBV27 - TGTGCCAGCAATTTCGGGAGCCGGGCGGGTAATGAGCAGTTCTTC CASNFGSRAGNEQFF
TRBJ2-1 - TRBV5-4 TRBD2 TGTGCCAGCAGAGCGGGAGCCGACGGCTCCTACAATGAGCAGTTCTTC CASRAGADGSYNEQFF
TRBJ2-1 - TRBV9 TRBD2 TGTGCCAGCAGCGTCCAGGGCGGGGGGGGTGACAATGAGCAGTTCTTC CASSVQGGGGDNEQFF
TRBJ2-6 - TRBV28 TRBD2 TGTGCCAGCAGTCCGACGGGACTAGCGGGCCTCTCTGGGGCCAACGTCCTGACTTTC CASSPTGLAGLSGANVLTF
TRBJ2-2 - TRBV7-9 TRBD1 TGTTCCAGCACCCGAGCGACAGGGATGTTCACCGGGGAGCTGTTTTTT CSSTRATGMFTGELFF
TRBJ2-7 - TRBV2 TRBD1 TGTGCCAGCAGTAGGGACAGGGGAGCCGAGCAGTACTTC CASSRDRGAEQYF
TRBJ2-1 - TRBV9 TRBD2 TGTGCCAGCAGCCGGGGGGGCTCCTACAATGAGCAGTTCTTC CASSRGGSYNEQFF
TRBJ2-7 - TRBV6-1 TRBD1 TGTGCCAGCAACACGGACAGGGGGACCCACGAGCAGTACTTC CASNTDRGTHEQYF
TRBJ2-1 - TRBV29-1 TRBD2 TGCAGCGTTGAGGGACTAGCGGACAATGAGCAGTTCTTC CSVEGLADNEQFF
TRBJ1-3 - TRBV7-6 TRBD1 TGTGCCAGCAGCTTAGGACAGGGTCGATCTGGAAACACCATATATTTT CASSLGQGRSGNTIYF
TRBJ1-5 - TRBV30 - TGTGCCTGGGGCCAAGGGACTGAATACAAATCAGGAAATCAGCCCCAGCATTTT CAWGQGTEYKSGNQPQHF
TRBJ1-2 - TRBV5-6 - TGTGCCAGCAGCTTGGTGGCAGGGAAGACTGGCTACACCTTC CASSLVAGKTGYTF